This T cell receptor beta chain was found in a study of T cells in localized non-small cell lung cancer. V shed 4 bases and J 0 bases; nucleotides not matched to a gene: 3. CDR1 SGHAT and CDR2 FQNNGV come from the germline V gene. There are 16 residues in the CDR3. General study findings and limits: As only one tumor region underwent sequencing, heterogeneity remains possible. A raised T cell density in blood coincided with lengthier overall survival.

Comments on this clone: The antigen is not known.

Using immunoSEQ multiplex PCR, the repertoire was profiled, and TCRdb retains in-frame clones only, with some absent. The table includes 35,000 to 45,000 clones, roughly 77% detected once. The material sequenced was PBMCs, taken before any cancer treatment. The chain carries TRBV11-2 and TRBJ2-1; the match to TRBD1 covers 10 bases. The clonotype comes from a woman aged 35 to 69 with stage II squamous cell lung carcinoma. The CDR3 region is CASSSRTGGSYNEQFF. CDR3 sequence (DNA): TGTGCCAGCAGCTCCCGGACAGGGGGCTCCTACAATGAGCAGTTCTTC.